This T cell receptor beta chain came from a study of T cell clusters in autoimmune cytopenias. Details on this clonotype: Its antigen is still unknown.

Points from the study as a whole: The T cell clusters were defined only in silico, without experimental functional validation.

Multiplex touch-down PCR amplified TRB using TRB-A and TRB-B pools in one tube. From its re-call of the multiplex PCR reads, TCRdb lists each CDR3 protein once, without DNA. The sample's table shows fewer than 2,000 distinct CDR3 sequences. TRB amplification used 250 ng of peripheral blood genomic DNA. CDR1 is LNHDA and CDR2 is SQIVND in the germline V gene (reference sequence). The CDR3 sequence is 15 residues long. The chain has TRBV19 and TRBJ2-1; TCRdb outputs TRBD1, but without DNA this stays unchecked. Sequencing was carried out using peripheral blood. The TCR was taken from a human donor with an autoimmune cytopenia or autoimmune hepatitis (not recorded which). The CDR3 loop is CASSPGTGYNNEQFF.